The clone carrying this TCR beta chain was seen more than once but under ten times. Its antigen is currently unknown. This sample is part of a study of T cell repertoires in cytomegalovirus infection. Overall study context: Public TCR beta signatures were indicative of both CMV infection and a matching HLA type.

TCRdb re-derived calls from the reads in MiXCR, one entry per CDR3 protein. Of roughly 730,000 distinct CDR3 sequences listed, roughly a third are singletons. Trimming left V 3 bases short and J 6 bases short, with 15 bases between. This CDR3 region has 15 residues. Per germline, CDR1 SGHTA and CDR2 FQGNSA. The chain couples TRBV7-2 to TRBJ2-1; D may correspond to TRBD1 or TRBD2 (6 bases each). Sequences were derived from cultured PBMCs, sampled from culture after CMV antigen stimulation. This TCR derives from a human donor in good health (CMV status not recorded). Some clones in this sample may be carry-over from other donors' samples. CDR3 sequence (DNA): TGTGCCAGCAGCTTCCGGGGGCCTTCTGGCAATGAGCAGTTCTTC. It encodes CASSFRGPSGNEQFF.